Each of the 5 T cell receptor beta chains below was sequenced from the same sample in a study of somatic mutations in cytotoxic T cells in rheumatoid arthritis. Generated by immunoSEQ multiplex PCR, the TCRdb table keeps only in-frame clones and is missing some. The table lists 15,000 or so clones, about three quarters of them singletons, with roughly 7.4% in the top ten. The sequenced sample consisted of CD8+ T cells sorted from blood. The receptor source for this set is an adult with rheumatoid arthritis.

The genes are TRBV5-5 and TRBJ2-5; no reliable D call. The CDR3 contains 13 residues. CDR1 is SGHKS, CDR2 YYEKEE, per germline (reference sequence). V was cut by 4 bases and J by 1 base, with 8 bases left in between. The CDR3 DNA sequence: TGTGCCAGCAGCCTTGACATCCAAGAGACCCAGTACTTC. Protein sequence: CASSLDIQETQYF.

The gene calls are TRBV6-6 and TRBJ1-4; TRBD1 is a possible D gene (6 bases). This CDR3 spans 15 amino acids. Germline loops: CDR1 MNHNY, CDR2 SVGAGI (reference sequence). V lost 2 bases and J 8 bases, leaving 15 bases between the germline ends. CDR3 sequence: CASSYPVARGEKLFF. CDR3 DNA sequence: TGTGCCAGCAGTTACCCGGTGGCTAGGGGGGAAAAACTGTTTTTT.

Here the CDR3 reads CASSLVTGLGQPQHF. The CDR3 DNA is TGTGCCAGCAGCTTAGTTACAGGGCTCGGTCAGCCCCAGCATTTT. The genes are TRBV7-2 and TRBJ1-5, with D possibly being TRBD1 (6 bases). This CDR3 has 15 amino acids. The V end lost 1 base, the J end lost 6 bases, and 13 bases lay between the germline ends. Germline V lookup: CDR1 SGHTA, CDR2 FQGNSA.

The gene calls are TRBV7-9 and TRBJ1-1; D remains ambiguous. The length of the CDR3 is 13 residues. Deletions cut 4 bases from V and 5 bases from J, with 11 bases between. CDR1 is SEHNR, CDR2 FQNEAQ, per germline (reference sequence). CDR3 sequence (DNA): TGTGCCAGCAGCTCCGGACTGGGGACTGAAGCTTTCTTT. It translates to CASSSGLGTEAFF.

This clone was counted between two and nine times. The chain links TRBV28 to TRBJ1-6; D may be TRBD1 (5 bases). Germline V gives CDR1 MDHEN, CDR2 SYDVKM. Trimming removed 10 bases from V and 7 bases from J, with 14 bases in between. The CDR3 covers 13 residues. The CDR3 protein is CATARGENSPLHF. CDR3 coding DNA: TGTGCCACAGCAAGGGGCGAAAATTCACCCCTCCACTTT.